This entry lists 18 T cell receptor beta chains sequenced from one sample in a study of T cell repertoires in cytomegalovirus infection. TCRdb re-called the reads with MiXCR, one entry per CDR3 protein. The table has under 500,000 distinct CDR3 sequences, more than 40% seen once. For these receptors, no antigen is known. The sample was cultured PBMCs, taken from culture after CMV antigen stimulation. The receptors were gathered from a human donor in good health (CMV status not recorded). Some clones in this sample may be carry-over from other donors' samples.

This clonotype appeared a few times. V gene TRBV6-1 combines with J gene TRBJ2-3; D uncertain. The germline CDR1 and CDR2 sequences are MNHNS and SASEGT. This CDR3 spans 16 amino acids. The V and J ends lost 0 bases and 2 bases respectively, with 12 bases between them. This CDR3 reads CASSEALSYFTDTQYF. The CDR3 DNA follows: TGTGCCAGCAGTGAAGCTCTCTCGTACTTCACAGATACGCAGTATTTT.

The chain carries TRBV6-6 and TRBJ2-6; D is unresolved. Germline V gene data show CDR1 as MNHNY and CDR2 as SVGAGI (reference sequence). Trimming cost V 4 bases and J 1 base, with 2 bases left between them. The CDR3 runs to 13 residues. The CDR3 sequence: CASSWSGANVLTF. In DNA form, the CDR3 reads TGTGCCAGCAGTTGGTCTGGGGCCAACGTCCTGACTTTC.

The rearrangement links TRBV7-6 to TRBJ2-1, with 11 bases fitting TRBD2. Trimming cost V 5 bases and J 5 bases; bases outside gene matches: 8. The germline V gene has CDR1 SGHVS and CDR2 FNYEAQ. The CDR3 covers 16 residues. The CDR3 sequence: CASSQLAGGPNNEQFF. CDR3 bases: TGTGCCAGCAGCCAGTTAGCGGGAGGGCCAAACAATGAGCAGTTCTTC.

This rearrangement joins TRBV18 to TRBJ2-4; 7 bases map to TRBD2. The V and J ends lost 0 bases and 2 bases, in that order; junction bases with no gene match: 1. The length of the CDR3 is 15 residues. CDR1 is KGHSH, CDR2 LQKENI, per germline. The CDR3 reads CASSPPGGTKNIQYF. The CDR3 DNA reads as TGTGCCAGCTCACCACCGGGGGGGACCAAAAACATTCAGTACTTC.

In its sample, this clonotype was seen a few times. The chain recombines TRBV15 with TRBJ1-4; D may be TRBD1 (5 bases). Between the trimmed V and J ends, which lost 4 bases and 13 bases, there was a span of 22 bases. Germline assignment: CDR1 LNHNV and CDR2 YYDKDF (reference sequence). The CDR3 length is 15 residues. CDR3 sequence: CATSTQRGGALTLFF. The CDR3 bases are TGTGCCACCAGCACTCAAAGGGGAGGGGCACTTACACTGTTTTTT.

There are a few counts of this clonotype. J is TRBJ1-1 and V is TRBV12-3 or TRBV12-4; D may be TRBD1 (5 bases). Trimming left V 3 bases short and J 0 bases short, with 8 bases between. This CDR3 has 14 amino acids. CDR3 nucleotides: TGTGCCAGCAGTTTTGAGACAGTGAACACTGAAGCTTTCTTT. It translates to CASSFETVNTEAFF.

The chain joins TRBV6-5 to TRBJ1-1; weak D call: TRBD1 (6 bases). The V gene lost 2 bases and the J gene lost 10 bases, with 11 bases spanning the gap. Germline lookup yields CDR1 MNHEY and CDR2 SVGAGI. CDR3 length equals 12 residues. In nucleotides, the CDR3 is TGTGCCAGCAGTTACACGGAACAGGGAGCTTTCTTT. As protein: CASSYTEQGAFF.

CDR3 sequence: CASRSTPHEQYF. The CDR3 DNA follows: TGTGCCAGCAGAAGTACCCCCCACGAGCAGTACTTC. The genes are TRBV6-1 and TRBJ2-7, with D unclear. Germline V gene data show CDR1 as MNHNS and CDR2 as SASEGT. This CDR3 is 12 amino acids long. V shed 6 bases and J shed 5 bases, with 11 bases lying between them.

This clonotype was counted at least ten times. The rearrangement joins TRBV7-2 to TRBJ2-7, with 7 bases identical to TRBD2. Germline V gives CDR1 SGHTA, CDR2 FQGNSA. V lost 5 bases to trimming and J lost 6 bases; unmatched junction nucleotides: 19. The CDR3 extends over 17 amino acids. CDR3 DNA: TGTGCCAGCAGCCCCGCGGAGGGGCGGACTAGGAATAGCGAGCAGTACTTC. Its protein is CASSPAEGRTRNSEQYF.

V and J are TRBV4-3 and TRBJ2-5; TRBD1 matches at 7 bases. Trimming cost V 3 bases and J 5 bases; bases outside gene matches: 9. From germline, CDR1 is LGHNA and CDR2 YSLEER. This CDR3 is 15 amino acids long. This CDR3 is CASSQGGQDGETQYF. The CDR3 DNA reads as TGCGCCAGCAGCCAGGGCGGACAGGACGGGGAGACCCAGTACTTC.

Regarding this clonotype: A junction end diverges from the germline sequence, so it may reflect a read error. CDR3 sequence reads: CASSATSGDVHGHF. DNA for the CDR3: TGTGCCAGCAGCGCGACTAGCGGCGACGTCCACGGGCACTTC. The gene calls are TRBV7-6 and TRBJ2-7, with TRBD2 matching 9 bases. Germline assignment: CDR1 SGHVS and CDR2 FNYEAQ. The CDR3 has 14 amino acids.

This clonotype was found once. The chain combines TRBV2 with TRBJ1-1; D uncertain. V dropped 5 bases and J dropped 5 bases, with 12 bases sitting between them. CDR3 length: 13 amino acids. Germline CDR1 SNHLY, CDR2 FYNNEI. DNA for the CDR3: TGTGCCAGCAGTACTCTTCCCGGGACTGAAGCTTTCTTT. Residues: CASSTLPGTEAFF.

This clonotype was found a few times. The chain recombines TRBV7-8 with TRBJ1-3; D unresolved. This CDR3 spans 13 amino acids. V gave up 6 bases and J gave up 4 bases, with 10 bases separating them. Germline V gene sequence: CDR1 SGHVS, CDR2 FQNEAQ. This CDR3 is CASRASSGNTIYF. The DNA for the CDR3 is TGTGCCAGCAGAGCAAGCTCCGGAAACACCATATATTTT.

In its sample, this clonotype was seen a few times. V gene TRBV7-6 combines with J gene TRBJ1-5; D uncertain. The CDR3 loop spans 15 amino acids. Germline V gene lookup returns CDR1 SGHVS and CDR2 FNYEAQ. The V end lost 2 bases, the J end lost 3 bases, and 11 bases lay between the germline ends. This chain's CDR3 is CASSLKVQHNQPQHF. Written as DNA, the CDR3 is TGTGCCAGCAGCTTAAAGGTACAGCACAATCAGCCCCAGCATTTT.

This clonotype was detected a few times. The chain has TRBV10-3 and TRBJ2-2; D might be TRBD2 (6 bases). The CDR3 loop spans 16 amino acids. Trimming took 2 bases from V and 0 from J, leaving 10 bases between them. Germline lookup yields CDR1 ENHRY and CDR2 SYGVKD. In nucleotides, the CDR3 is TGTGCCATCAGTGAGAGTGCGGGGTCGAACACCGGGGAGCTGTTTTTT. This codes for CAISESAGSNTGELFF.

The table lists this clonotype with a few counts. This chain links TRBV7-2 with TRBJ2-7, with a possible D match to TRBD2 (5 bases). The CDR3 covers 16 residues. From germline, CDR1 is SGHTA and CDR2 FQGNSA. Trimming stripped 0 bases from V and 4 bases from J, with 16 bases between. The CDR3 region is CASSLAPSKAAYEQYF. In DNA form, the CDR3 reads TGTGCCAGCAGCTTAGCCCCCTCCAAAGCGGCGTACGAGCAGTACTTC.

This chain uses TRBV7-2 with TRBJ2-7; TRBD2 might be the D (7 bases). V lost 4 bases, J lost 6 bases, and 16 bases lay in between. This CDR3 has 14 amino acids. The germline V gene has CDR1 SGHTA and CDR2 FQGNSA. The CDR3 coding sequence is TGTGCCAGCAGCTGGCGGGGGCCTGAGGGCGAGCAGTACTTC. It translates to CASSWRGPEGEQYF.

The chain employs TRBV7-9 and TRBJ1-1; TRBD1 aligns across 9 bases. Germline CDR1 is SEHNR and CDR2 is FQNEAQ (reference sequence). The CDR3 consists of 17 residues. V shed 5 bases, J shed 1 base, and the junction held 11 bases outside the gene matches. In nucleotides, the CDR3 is TGTGCCAGCAGCACAAGGGGGACAGGGTGGGAGAACACTGAAGCTTTCTTT. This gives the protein CASSTRGTGWENTEAFF.